The 10 T cell receptor beta chains in this list originate from one sample, sequenced in a study of T cell repertoires in aging, cancer and after chemotherapy. Peripheral blood genomic DNA, not sorted cells or RNA, was the template. TRB rearrangements spanning V, D and J were amplified using mixed TRB-A/B primers. TCRdb used MiXCR to reprocess the multiplex PCR reads, holding one entry per CDR3 protein. This table has thousands of distinct CDR3 sequences, approximately 40% appearing once. The sequenced sample consisted of blood. The receptors shown here come from a human donor in good health.

The rearrangement uses TRBV6-6 and TRBJ2-7; no clear D. In germline, CDR1 is MNHNY, CDR2 SVGAGI (reference sequence). Trimming took off 0 bases at V and 0 bases at J, with 9 bases between the two ends. The CDR3 spans 15 residues. CDR3 nucleotides: TGTGCCAGCAGTTACTCGGCAGGTGCCTCCTACGAGCAGTACTTC. This codes for CASSYSAGASYEQYF.

The rearrangement links TRBV30 to TRBJ1-1; tentative D call: TRBD1 (5 bases). CDR3 length equals 14 residues. The V end lost 4 bases, the J end lost 5 bases, and 17 bases lay between the germline ends. Germline CDR1 is GTSNPN and CDR2 is SVGIG (reference sequence). CDR3 protein: CAWTRGPTKTEAFF. The CDR3 DNA sequence: TGTGCCTGGACCCGGGGCCCGACAAAAACTGAAGCTTTCTTT. The full variable domain, with the rest looked up from reference TRBV30 and TRBJ1-1, is SQTIHQWPATLVQPVGSPLSLECTVEGTSNPNLYWYRQAAGRGLQLLFYSVGIGQISSEVPQNLSASRPQDRQFILSSKKLLLSDSGFYLCAWTRGPTKTEAFFGQGTRLTVV.

CDR3 coding DNA: TGTGCCAGCAGTATCACTAGCGGGCGCTCCTACGAGCAGTACTTC. It encodes CASSITSGRSYEQYF. The rearrangement joins TRBV6-1 to TRBJ2-7; 9 bases fit TRBD2. Trimming took 5 bases from V and 0 from J; bases not matched to a gene: 5. Germline V gene lookup returns CDR1 MNHNS and CDR2 SASEGT. The CDR3 spans 15 residues.

V and J are TRBV5-4 and TRBJ2-6; a weak D match, TRBD1 (5 bases). The length of the CDR3 is 17 residues. Per the germline V gene, CDR1 is SGHNT and CDR2 is YYREEE (reference sequence). Trimming removed 1 base at V and 0 bases at J, with 11 bases between. The DNA of the CDR3 is TGTGCCAGCAGCTTGAGGGGTCAAGGCTCTGGGGCCAACGTCCTGACTTTC. It specifies CASSLRGQGSGANVLTF.

The chain uses TRBV7-4 and TRBJ2-7; 11 bases are shared with TRBD2. The CDR3 spans 16 residues. V shed 4 bases and J 1 base; nucleotides not matched to a gene: 6. Germline lookup yields CDR1 SGHVT and CDR2 SQSDAQ. The CDR3 bases are TGTGCCAGCAGCTACTTAGCGGGAGGGGTATCCTACGAGCAGTACTTC. Translation: CASSYLAGGVSYEQYF.

In nucleotides, the CDR3 is TGCAGTGCTAAGGATGGACAGGGAAACCAAGAGACCCAGTACTTC. As protein: CSAKDGQGNQETQYF. The chain combines TRBV20-1 with TRBJ2-5; 8 bases fit TRBD1. The CDR3 sequence is 15 residues long. Germline values: CDR1 DFQATT, CDR2 SNEGSKA (reference sequence). J was trimmed by 0 bases and V by 4 bases; bases with no gene match: 7.

This clonotype was found a few times. This chain links TRBV27 with TRBJ2-1; TRBD2 agrees at 15 bases. The J segment lost 10 bases and the V segment lost 6 bases, leaving 10 bases of the junction unmatched. The CDR3 consists of 16 residues. The germline CDR1 and CDR2 sequences are MNHEY and SMNVEV (reference sequence). The DNA of the CDR3 is TGTGCCAGCAGATCTTGGACTAGCGGGGGGGCTGGCGAGCAGTTCTTC. Translation gives CASRSWTSGGAGEQFF.

The genes are TRBV13 and TRBJ2-5; D may be TRBD2 (6 bases). Gene TRBJ2-1 matches the end of the DNA better, so the J call may be wrong. The CDR3 extends over 18 amino acids. From germline, CDR1 is PRHDT and CDR2 FYEKMQ (reference sequence). This CDR3 reads CASSQGWASAPGVGEQFF. CDR3 coding DNA: TGTGCCAGCAGCCAAGGGTGGGCTAGCGCCCCAGGTGTGGGTGAGCAGTTCTTC.

The chain carries TRBV6-6 and TRBJ1-2; weak D call: TRBD1 (5 bases). Trimming cost V 4 bases and J 7 bases, with 16 bases left between them. The CDR3 runs to 14 residues. Germline CDR1 is MNHNY and CDR2 is SVGAGI (reference sequence). CDR3 sequence: CASSLDLRGVGYTF. CDR3 nucleotide sequence: TGTGCCAGCAGTTTGGACCTGCGGGGGGTTGGCTACACCTTC.

The chain couples TRBV5-4 to TRBJ2-1; D uncertain. Germline values: CDR1 SGHNT, CDR2 YYREEE (reference sequence). The ends were cut back, 4 bases at V and 10 bases at J, with 12 bases in the middle. CDR3 length equals 12 residues. CDR3 nucleotides: TGTGCCAGCAGCGAGACAACCTGGGAGCAGTTCTTC. It specifies CASSETTWEQFF.